These T cell receptor beta chains were read from a single sample in a study of blood T cell repertoires in COVID-19. Sequenced by immunoSEQ multiplex PCR; TCRdb stores in-frame clones only, minus some. This table has 40,000 to 55,000 clones, over 70% appearing once. Sequenced: peripheral blood. Receptors originate from a human donor in a cohort sampled during active COVID-19. CDR3s include the opening cysteine and the closing phenylalanine or tryptophan. Fields, in order: D gene, V gene, J gene, clone size, CDR3 DNA, CDR3 protein. A D gene is named only where the DNA matches it firmly. A clone size is listed for some rows: how often the clone was seen (once, few, many), or a class if it is expanded.

TRBD2	TRBV27	TRBJ2-5	NA	TGTGCCAGCAGTTTCATGGGCGGGAGAGTGGAGGAGACCCAGTACTTC	CASSFMGGRVEETQYF
NA	TRBV5-1	TRBJ1-4	once	TGCGCCAGCAGTACCCTTGGAGGGGAAAAACTGTTTTTT	CASSTLGGEKLFF
NA	TRBV27	TRBJ2-1	NA	TGTGCCAGCAGTAGGTGGGAGGCAGTGGGAGCCTACAATGAGCAGTTCTTC	CASSRWEAVGAYNEQFF
TRBD1	TRBV4-2	TRBJ1-6	NA	TGTGCCAGCAGGCTTGACAGGGCCACGAATTCACCCCTCCACTTT	CASRLDRATNSPLHF
NA	TRBV11-2	TRBJ2-7	few	TGTGCCAGCAGCCTCCGGGACTTGCAGTACGAGCAGTACTTC	CASSLRDLQYEQYF
TRBD2	TRBV6-6	TRBJ2-1	NA	TGTGCCAGCAGTTACGGCGGGAGGGCGTACAATGAGCAGTTCTTC	CASSYGGRAYNEQFF
TRBD2	TRBV12-3/TRBV12-4	TRBJ2-1	NA	TGTGCCAGCAGTCTTGGGACTAGTACTGAGCAGTTCTTC	CASSLGTSTEQFF
TRBD1	TRBV11-3	TRBJ2-3	NA	TGTGCCAGCAGCCACAGACAGGGGGCAGGGGATACGCAGTATTTT	CASSHRQGAGDTQYF
TRBD1	TRBV19	TRBJ1-1	NA	TGTGCCAGTAGCATGGCCCGGGACAGGCCCACTGAAGCTTTCTTT	CASSMARDRPTEAFF
NA	TRBV6-5	TRBJ1-4	NA	TGTGCCAGCGGACGGACTTATAATGAAAAACTGTTTTTT	CASGRTYNEKLFF
NA	TRBV21-1	TRBJ2-7	NA	TGTGCCAGCAGCTCGAGGCCCTACGAGCAGTACTTC	CASSSRPYEQYF
TRBD1	TRBV7-2	TRBJ1-4	NA	TGTGCCAGTGCGGACAGGGGGCAAGTAGAGGAAAAACTGTTTTTT	CASADRGQVEEKLFF
TRBD2	TRBV6-6	TRBJ2-2	NA	TGTGCCAGCAGTTACGCTGCTAGCGGGTTCGGGGAGCTGTTTTTT	CASSYAASGFGELFF
TRBD2	TRBV6-2/TRBV6-3	TRBJ2-1	NA	TGTGCCAGCAGTTATTCGCCGGCGGGAGGGGTCTACAATGAGCAGTTCTTC	CASSYSPAGGVYNEQFF
TRBD2	TRBV30	TRBJ2-3	NA	TGTGCCTGGAGTAAACTAGCGGGAGGAAAAGATACGCAGTATTTT	CAWSKLAGGKDTQYF
TRBD2	TRBV7-8	TRBJ2-1	NA	TGTGCCAGCAGCCCGACCCGGACTTCTCTTGCGGGGGGCAATGAGCAGTTCTTC	CASSPTRTSLAGGNEQFF
TRBD2	TRBV30	TRBJ2-7	NA	TGTGCCTGGCAACTAGCGGGAGGCCACGAGCAGTACTTC	CAWQLAGGHEQYF
TRBD2	TRBV5-1	TRBJ2-3	NA	TGCGCCAGCAGTTCCTCGAGACTAGCGGGGTACACAGATACGCAGTATTTT	CASSSSRLAGYTDTQYF
TRBD2	TRBV5-1	TRBJ2-7	NA	TGCGCCAGCAGCCCGGGGGGGGCCAACGAGCAGTACTTC	CASSPGGANEQYF
TRBD2	TRBV27	TRBJ2-5	NA	TGTGCCAGCAGTTTATCCCCTAGCGGGATCCAAGAGACCCAGTACTTC	CASSLSPSGIQETQYF
TRBD1	TRBV18	TRBJ1-1	few	TGTGCCAGCTCACCAAACATAGGGGACAGGGGAAACACTGAAGCTTTCTTT	CASSPNIGDRGNTEAFF
TRBD1	TRBV2	TRBJ1-2	NA	TGTGCCAGCAGTGAAAAAGGTCAGGGGGTGACCTATGGCTACACCTTC	CASSEKGQGVTYGYTF
TRBD2	TRBV5-1	TRBJ2-3	few	TGCGCCAGCAGCCGAGCGGGAGGGGGAAATACGCAGTATTTT	CASSRAGGGNTQYF
TRBD1	TRBV6-6	TRBJ2-6	once	TGTGCCAGCAGTGGAGACAGGGAAGCTGGGGCCAACGTCCTGACTTTC	CASSGDREAGANVLTF
NA	TRBV28	TRBJ2-7	once	TGTGCCAGCAGAAACGCCGGGGGAAACTACGAGCAGTACTTC	CASRNAGGNYEQYF
NA	TRBV19	TRBJ2-2	NA	TGTGCCAGTTTAGTCGGCAGGGGATCGGGCGGGGAGCTGTTTTTT	CASLVGRGSGGELFF
TRBD2	TRBV7-9	TRBJ2-2	NA	TGTGCCAGCAGCTTACGCGGGACTACGACCGGGGAGCTGTTTTTT	CASSLRGTTTGELFF
TRBD1	TRBV5-1	TRBJ2-3	NA	TGCGCCAGCAGCGCAGACAGGGATCGCACAGATACGCAGTATTTT	CASSADRDRTDTQYF
NA	TRBV10-2	TRBJ2-1	NA	TGCGCCAGCAGTGAGTCCGGGGGAAGAGAGGGTGAGCAGTTCTTC	CASSESGGREGEQFF
NA	TRBV11-2	TRBJ2-7	medium-sized	TGTGCCAGCAGCTCACTACGCCAAATCCGGGACATTTCCTACGAGCAGTACTTC	CASSSLRQIRDISYEQYF
NA	TRBV5-4	TRBJ2-2	NA	TGTGCCAGCAGAACTAGTTTCACCGGGGAGCTGTTTTTT	CASRTSFTGELFF
NA	TRBV30	TRBJ2-7	NA	TGTGCCTGGAGTCCAGTTACAGGGGAGGCCTACGAGCAGTACTTC	CAWSPVTGEAYEQYF
NA	TRBV28	TRBJ2-7	NA	TGTGCCAGCAGTCCTCCTTCTTCCTACGAGCAGTACTTC	CASSPPSSYEQYF
NA	TRBV14	TRBJ1-2	NA	TGTGCCAGCAGCCAGCATACGACAGCGTATGGCTACACCTTC	CASSQHTTAYGYTF
TRBD2	TRBV6-6	TRBJ2-7	NA	TGTGCCAGCACCTCCTCGGGACTAGCGGACTACGAGCAGTACTTC	CASTSSGLADYEQYF
NA	TRBV21-1	TRBJ2-2	NA	TGTGCCAGCAGCAAAGCGGAGCGGGAGGGCCGGGGCACCGGGGAGCTGTTTTTT	CASSKAEREGRGTGELFF
NA	TRBV10-2	TRBJ2-7	few	TGCGCCAGCAGTGGGACAGCGTTCCCCTACGAGCAGTACTTC	CASSGTAFPYEQYF
NA	TRBV6-5	TRBJ1-1	few	TGTGCCAGCAGTTACTCTCAGACCGGGGGTACTGAAGCTTTCTTT	CASSYSQTGGTEAFF
TRBD2	TRBV19	TRBJ2-1	NA	TGTGCCAGTAACATTGGACTAGCGGTGTACAATGAGCAGTTCTTC	CASNIGLAVYNEQFF
NA	TRBV20-1	TRBJ2-1	NA	TGCAGTGCTAGTTCTTATCGGACAGCCGATGAGCAGTTCTTC	CSASSYRTADEQFF
TRBD2	TRBV19	TRBJ2-5	many	TGTGCCAGCCGGCTAGCGGGAGAGACCCAGTACTTC	CASRLAGETQYF
NA	TRBV7-3	TRBJ1-1	once	TGTGCCAGCAGCAGACAGGAGGACACTGAAGCTTTCTTT	CASSRQEDTEAFF
NA	TRBV19	TRBJ1-2	NA	TGTGCCAGTAGTAGGCAGGGGAACGGCTACACCTTC	CASSRQGNGYTF
TRBD1	TRBV5-5	TRBJ2-5	NA	TGTGCCAGCAGCTTGGTAGGGACAGGGGAAGAGACCCAGTACTTC	CASSLVGTGEETQYF
TRBD2	TRBV6-6	TRBJ2-7	NA	TGTGCCAGCAGTTACTCTGGGACTAGCGGCTCCTACGAGCAGTACTTC	CASSYSGTSGSYEQYF
NA	TRBV6-1	TRBJ1-6	NA	TGTGCCAGCAGTGACGGGAAATTCTCCTATAATTCACCCCTCCACTTT	CASSDGKFSYNSPLHF
NA	TRBV10-1	TRBJ2-2	NA	TGCGCCAGCAGTGAGAATAACGGGGAGCTGTTTTTT	CASSENNGELFF
TRBD1	TRBV24-1	TRBJ2-3	NA	TGTGCCACCAGTGACACAACACAGGGGGGTGATACGCAGTATTTT	CATSDTTQGGDTQYF
NA	TRBV30	TRBJ1-6	NA	TGTGCCTGGAGTGGAGGTTGGAATTCACCCCTCCACTTT	CAWSGGWNSPLHF
NA	TRBV19	TRBJ1-2	NA	TGTGCCAGTAGTACCGCATGGGGGCAGACCTACACCTTC	CASSTAWGQTYTF
NA	TRBV27	TRBJ1-5	NA	TGTGCCAGCAGTTTGTACGGGACACGGGACGACCGCAATCAGCCCCAGCATTTT	CASSLYGTRDDRNQPQHF
TRBD1	TRBV5-1	TRBJ1-2	NA	TGCGCCAGCAGCTTGGCCCCCGGGACAGGGGGCGATGAGGGCTACACCTTC	CASSLAPGTGGDEGYTF
NA	TRBV6-1	TRBJ1-2	NA	TGTGCCAGCAGTGAACCGGGTAGAGACTATGGCTACACCTTC	CASSEPGRDYGYTF